This T cell receptor (beta chain) was sequenced in a study of CD4 T cells in relation to SARS-CoV-2 and coronaviruses. The unexposed donors gave CD4+ T cells in 2011-2018, prior to COVID-19. CD4+ T cells were isolated from the cells after 10 days of culture. Whole-study results and caveats: This crossreactivity analysis covered spike protein alone, no other viral proteins.

Method: immunoSEQ multiplex PCR; TCRdb's copy keeps in-frame clones and lacks some. The sample holds tens of thousands of clones; 76% are singletons and the top ten take about 17%. Concerning this clone: Its target is unknown.

This sequence originates from a human donor in good health. The sample taken for sequencing was CD4+ T cells from PBMCs, cultured in vitro.

The DNA for the CDR3 is TGTGCCAGCAGCCAACTGGGGCGGATCTACGAGCAGTACTTC. Its translation is CASSQLGRIYEQYF. The J gene is TRBJ2-7, the V gene TRBV3-1 (or the pseudogene TRBV3-2); perhaps TRBD1 as D (5 bases). Germline V gene data show CDR1 as LGHDT and CDR2 as YNNKEL (reference sequence). This CDR3 spans 14 amino acids. V lost 2 bases, J lost 3 bases, and 11 bases lay in between.